The source of this T cell receptor beta chain is a study of T-cell memory formation after mild COVID-19. A single record per CDR3 protein comes from TCRdb applying MiXCR to the 5' RACE reads. The table has about 470,000 distinct CDR3 sequences, around a sixth seen once. V was clipped by 5 bases and J by 2 bases, with 10 bases between them. The CDR3 loop spans 13 amino acids. The germline V gene encodes CDR1 MNHEY and CDR2 SVGEGT. The sample consisted of PBMCs or a T cell subset sorted from them (not recorded which). The receptor was derived from an adult woman who had mild COVID-19 (a few samples of this study predate the infection). Cell type and time point are not known. The chain carries TRBV6-2 or TRBV6-3 and TRBJ2-7, with unresolved D. The CDR3 sequence: CASSPQETYEQYF. CDR3 nucleotides: TGTGCCAGCAGTCCTCAGGAGACCTACGAGCAGTACTTC.